Judged by abundance, the clone carrying this T cell receptor (beta chain) is medium-sized. Its antigen is undetermined. MiXCR, applied by TCRdb to the 5' RACE reads, yields one record per CDR3 protein. The sample records over 9,000 distinct CDR3 sequences, approximately 4.4% being singletons. This sample is part of a study of early T cells in non-severe SARS-CoV-2 infection. Study-level background: Sequencing input comprised bulk RNA from unsorted whole blood; chain pairing was not available.

The study, taken as a whole, reports: VDJdb matching favored anti-spike CD8 responses, missing private and CD4 specificities.

CDR1 SGHAT and CDR2 FQNNGV come from the germline V gene. The CDR3 is made up of 17 amino acids. Trimming stripped 1 base from V and 2 bases from J, with 15 bases between. This chain connects TRBV11-2 to TRBJ2-1; no clear D. This sequence originates from an adult who was a healthcare worker with PCR-confirmed SARS-CoV-2 infection or an uninfected control (not recorded which). Source material: whole blood. The CDR3 reads CASSLALTVRTYNEQFF. As DNA, the CDR3 is TGTGCCAGCAGCTTAGCCCTGACGGTGAGAACCTACAATGAGCAGTTCTTC.